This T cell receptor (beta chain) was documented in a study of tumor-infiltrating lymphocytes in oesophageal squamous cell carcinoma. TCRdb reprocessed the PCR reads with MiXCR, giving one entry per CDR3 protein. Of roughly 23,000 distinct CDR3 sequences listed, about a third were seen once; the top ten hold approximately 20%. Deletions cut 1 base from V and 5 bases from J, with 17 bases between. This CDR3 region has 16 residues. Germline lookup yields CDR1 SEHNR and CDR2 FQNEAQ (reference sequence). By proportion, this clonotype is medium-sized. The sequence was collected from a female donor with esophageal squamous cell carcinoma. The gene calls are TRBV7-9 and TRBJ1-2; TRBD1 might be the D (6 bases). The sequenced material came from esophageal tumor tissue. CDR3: CASSLDGWQGQYGYTF. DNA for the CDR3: TGTGCCAGCAGCTTAGACGGTTGGCAGGGGCAATATGGCTACACCTTC. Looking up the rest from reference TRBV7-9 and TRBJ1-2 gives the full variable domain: DTGVSQNPRHKITKRGQNVTFRCDPISEHNRLYWYRQTLGQGPEFLTYFQNEAQLEKSRLLSDRFSAERPKGSFSTLEIQRTEQGDSAMYLCASSLDGWQGQYGYTFGSGTRLTVV.